The TCR gamma chain under discussion was sequenced for a study of Vδ1+ human thymocytes. General observations from the study: Thymic TRG and TRD repertoires appeared highly polyclonal. TRD repertoires were essentially private, unlike widely shared TRG clonotypes.

Turning to this clone: As yet, its antigen is unknown.

RNA was extracted from the cells and then reverse transcribed. CDR3 amplicons came from multiplex PCR with pooled V-gene forward and constant-region reverse primers. TCRdb redid clone calling on the multiplex PCR reads using CATT. The sample shows some 9,000 gamma-chain clones, 56% of them seen only once. Germline V CDR1 and CDR2: VENAVY, YDSYNSRV. CDR3 length equals 12 residues. With V trimmed by 4 bases and J by 6 bases, 6 bases remained unmatched. The receptor was derived from a girl under three years old who had congenital heart surgery. V gene TRGV8 combines with J gene TRGJ1 or TRGJ2. Sequences were obtained from Vdelta1+ gamma-delta thymocytes from the thymus. Subset of the sample: FACS-sorted CD3+ TCRalphabeta- TCRVdelta1+ TCRVdelta2- thymocytes. CDR3 in amino acids: CATWEMGYKKLF. The CDR3 region has the DNA TGTGCCACCTGGGAGATGGGTTATAAGAAACTCTTT.